This is a list of T cell receptor beta chains from one sample in a study of blood T cell repertoires in COVID-19. The data were produced by immunoSEQ multiplex PCR, yet TCRdb's version contains in-frame clones alone and is incomplete. The data hold about 100,000 clones, with around four fifths observed a single time. The sample consisted of peripheral blood. The source of these receptors is a man aged 50 or older with active or convalescent COVID-19. Both conserved end residues are part of each CDR3. The D gene is left open where the match is weak. Size values are once, few and many counts, or a class for expanded clones, and some rows have none.

TRBJ1-3 | TRBV11-2 | NA | NA | CASSFVGGNTIYF | TGTGCCAGCAGCTTCGTCGGTGGAAACACCATATATTTT
TRBJ2-7 | TRBV9 | NA | TRBD1 | CASSEGQGQYEQYF | TGTGCCAGCAGCGAGGGACAGGGCCAGTACGAGCAGTACTTC
TRBJ1-6 | TRBV6-1 | NA | NA | CASSEDSLNSPLHF | TGTGCCAGCAGTGAAGATTCCCTTAATTCACCCCTCCACTTT
TRBJ1-1 | TRBV2 | NA | NA | CASRWEENTEAFF | TGTGCCAGCCGGTGGGAGGAGAACACTGAAGCTTTCTTT
TRBJ2-5 | TRBV6-5 | NA | TRBD2 | CASSRGLAGLETQYF | TGTGCCAGCAGCCGGGGACTAGCGGGACTAGAGACCCAGTACTTC
TRBJ2-1 | TRBV2 | NA | TRBD2 | CASEAGVTNEQFF | TGTGCCAGCGAAGCGGGAGTTACAAATGAGCAGTTCTTC
TRBJ1-5 | TRBV19 | NA | TRBD1 | CASSPFPGQGGRNQPQHF | TGTGCCAGTAGCCCCTTCCCGGGACAGGGAGGCCGAAATCAGCCCCAGCATTTT
TRBJ1-6 | TRBV30 | NA | NA | CASQSEGNSPLHF | TGTGCCTCCCAGTCTGAGGGTAATTCACCCCTCCACTTT
TRBJ1-2 | TRBV19 | NA | NA | CASSIPGEERDGYTF | TGTGCCAGTAGTATCCCCGGGGAGGAGAGGGATGGCTACACCTTC
TRBJ2-2 | TRBV19 | NA | NA | CASMRGGGSQARELFF | TGTGCCAGTATGCGGGGAGGGGGATCCCAGGCCCGGGAGCTGTTTTTT
TRBJ1-2 | TRBV7-6 | NA | NA | CASSLSAGAEYGYTF | TGTGCCAGCAGCTTAAGTGCAGGGGCGGAGTATGGCTACACCTTC
TRBJ2-5 | TRBV29-1 | NA | TRBD2 | CSVMTSGKETQYF | TGCAGCGTTATGACTAGCGGGAAAGAGACCCAGTACTTC
TRBJ2-7 | TRBV29-1 | once | NA | CSVRSSYEQYF | TGCAGCGTTAGGAGCTCCTACGAGCAGTACTTC
TRBJ2-2 | TRBV7-8 | NA | TRBD2 | CASSGTGGGTGELFF | TGTGCCAGCAGCGGAACGGGGGGAGGCACCGGGGAGCTGTTTTTT
TRBJ1-1 | TRBV6-5 | NA | TRBD1 | CASSIRGRGAFF | TGTGCCAGCAGCATAAGGGGGCGCGGGGCTTTCTTT
TRBJ2-1 | TRBV29-1 | NA | TRBD2 | CSVLPRFASGTYNEQFF | TGCAGCGTTCTCCCGCGGTTTGCTAGCGGGACCTACAATGAGCAGTTCTTC
TRBJ2-1 | TRBV30 | NA | NA | CAWSVRGEQFF | TGTGCCTGGAGTGTACGGGGTGAGCAGTTCTTC
TRBJ1-2 | TRBV27 | NA | TRBD1 | CASSFSDRAAYGYTF | TGTGCCAGCAGTTTCTCGGACAGGGCCGCCTATGGCTACACCTTC
TRBJ2-2 | TRBV6-5 | NA | TRBD2 | CATYGTSGNTGELFF | TGTGCCACTTACGGGACTAGCGGAAACACCGGGGAGCTGTTTTTT
TRBJ1-2 | TRBV9 | NA | NA | CASSGQWTNYGYTF | TGTGCCAGCAGCGGACAGTGGACTAACTATGGCTACACCTTC
TRBJ2-3 | TRBV5-4 | few | TRBD2 | CASSPSATSSGRAADTQYF | TGTGCCAGCAGCCCCTCTGCCACTTCTAGCGGGAGGGCCGCAGATACGCAGTATTTT
TRBJ2-1 | TRBV7-3 | once | NA | CASSLSAGISYNEQFF | TGTGCCAGCAGCTTATCCGCGGGAATCTCCTACAATGAGCAGTTCTTC
TRBJ2-7 | TRBV10-1 | NA | TRBD1 | CASSESTGQGVYEQYF | TGCGCCAGCAGTGAAAGCACGGGACAGGGAGTCTACGAGCAGTACTTC
TRBJ2-1 | TRBV5-1 | NA | NA | CASSFGTGRGNEQFF | TGCGCCAGCAGCTTCGGGACGGGACGGGGGAATGAGCAGTTCTTC
TRBJ1-4 | TRBV29-1 | NA | NA | CSVSPRSTNEKLFF | TGCAGCGTTTCCCCGAGATCAACTAATGAAAAACTGTTTTTT
TRBJ2-2 | TRBV3-1/TRBV3-2 | NA | TRBD2 | CASSHRAGATGELFF | TGTGCCAGCAGCCACCGGGCGGGAGCCACCGGGGAGCTGTTTTTT
TRBJ2-5 | TRBV4-2 | NA | NA | CASSQVNRDQETQYF | TGTGCCAGCAGCCAAGTGAACAGGGACCAAGAGACCCAGTACTTC
TRBJ2-2 | TRBV5-4 | NA | TRBD1 | CASSLGQGIGELFF | TGTGCCAGCAGCTTGGGACAGGGAATCGGGGAGCTGTTTTTT
TRBJ2-7 | TRBV4-2 | NA | NA | CASSQDGPLSGEQYF | TGTGCCAGCAGCCAAGACGGGCCGTTATCAGGGGAGCAGTACTTC
TRBJ1-3 | TRBV3-1/TRBV3-2 | NA | NA | CASSQTTYEAGGYTIYF | TGTGCCAGCAGCCAAACCACGTATGAGGCCGGGGGGTACACCATATATTTT
TRBJ2-1 | TRBV4-1 | NA | TRBD1 | CASSQETGRSYYNEQFF | TGCGCCAGCAGCCAAGAGACAGGGCGGTCCTACTACAATGAGCAGTTCTTC
TRBJ2-7 | TRBV11-2 | NA | TRBD2 | CASSWGGSITYEQYF | TGTGCCAGCAGCTGGGGCGGGAGTATTACCTACGAGCAGTACTTC
TRBJ2-2 | TRBV18 | few | NA | CASSPPLGRGLTGELFF | TGTGCCAGCTCACCACCGCTTGGCAGGGGCCTCACCGGGGAGCTGTTTTTT
TRBJ2-5 | TRBV19 | NA | TRBD2 | CASSITLNPGGRKETQYF | TGTGCCAGTAGTATAACCTTAAACCCGGGAGGGAGAAAAGAGACCCAGTACTTC
TRBJ1-3 | TRBV6-6 | NA | NA | CASSLGGGDAGNTIYF | TGTGCCAGCAGTTTGGGGGGGGGCGATGCTGGAAACACCATATATTTT
TRBJ1-1 | TRBV7-8 | NA | NA | CASSRRRGESTPTAFF | TGTGCCAGCAGCCGAAGGCGGGGCGAATCGACTCCGACGGCTTTCTTT
TRBJ2-5 | TRBV24-1 | NA | TRBD1 | CATRDREETQYF | TGTGCCACCCGGGACAGGGAAGAGACCCAGTACTTC
TRBJ2-1 | TRBV24-1 | few | TRBD2 | CATSDLAGVGYNEQFF | TGTGCCACCAGTGATCTAGCGGGAGTTGGCTACAATGAGCAGTTCTTC
TRBJ2-1 | TRBV12-3/TRBV12-4 | once | TRBD2 | CASTLAGYNEQFF | TGTGCCAGCACCCTAGCGGGATACAATGAGCAGTTCTTC